This is a list of T cell receptor beta chains from one sample in a study of blood T cells in healthy people across ages. TCRdb re-analysed the 5' RACE reads in MiXCR, keeping a single row per CDR3 protein. The sample contains roughly 1,100,000 distinct CDR3 sequences, under 30% of which appear only once. Another study also made use of these data, one on T cells of mothers and their children.

The sample comprised blood. Receptor source: a girl between 2 and 10 years old in good health. Both conserved end residues are part of each CDR3.

v_call cdr3_length cdr3_aa
TRBV7-6 19 CASSRLVDYAGAGGNTIYF
TRBV11-2 14 CASSLTPTEAPQHF
TRBV6-5 16 CASSYNGGGAGTEAFF
TRBV9 15 CASSEGWSTNEKLFF
TRBV6-5 15 CASSYSGLAEETQYF
TRBV20-1 14 CSALGQRSSYEQYF
TRBV5-1 15 CASRAVAGPNYGYTF
TRBV28 13 CASSPRAGAAQYF
TRBV7-9 16 CASSFSDASNSYEQYF
TRBV5-1 13 CASSFIQGNEQYF
TRBV7-6 16 CASSLARPSGGKTQYF
TRBV18 14 CASSQHRGDQPQHF
TRBV15 15 CATSRDLLARHEQFF
TRBV11-3 14 CASGLIGTDNTIYF
TRBV29-1 13 CSVGKPTHNEQFF
TRBV12-3/TRBV12-4 17 CASRPIRGLRFQETQYF
TRBV19 14 CASSITPYQETQYF
TRBV4-1 16 CASSQRTGGTEDEQYF